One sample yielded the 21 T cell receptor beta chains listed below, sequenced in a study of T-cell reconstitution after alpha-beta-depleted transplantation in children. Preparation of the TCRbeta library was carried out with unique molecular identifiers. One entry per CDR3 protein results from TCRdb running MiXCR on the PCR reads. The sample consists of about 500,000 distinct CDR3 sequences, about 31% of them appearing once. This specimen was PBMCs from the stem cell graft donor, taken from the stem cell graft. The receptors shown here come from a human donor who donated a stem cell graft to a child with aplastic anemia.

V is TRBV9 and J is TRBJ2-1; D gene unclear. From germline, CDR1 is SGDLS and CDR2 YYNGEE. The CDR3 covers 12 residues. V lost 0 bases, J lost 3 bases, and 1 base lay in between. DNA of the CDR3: TGTGCCAGCAGCGTAGTCTACAATGAGCAGTTCTTC. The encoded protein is CASSVVYNEQFF.

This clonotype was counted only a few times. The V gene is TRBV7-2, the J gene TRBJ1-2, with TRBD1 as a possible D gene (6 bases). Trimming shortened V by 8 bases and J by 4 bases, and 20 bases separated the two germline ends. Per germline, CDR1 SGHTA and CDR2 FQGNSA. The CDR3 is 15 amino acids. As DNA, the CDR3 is TGTGCCAGCGGATCCCGTCGGCAGGACAGCTATGGCTACACCTTC. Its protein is CASGSRRQDSYGYTF.

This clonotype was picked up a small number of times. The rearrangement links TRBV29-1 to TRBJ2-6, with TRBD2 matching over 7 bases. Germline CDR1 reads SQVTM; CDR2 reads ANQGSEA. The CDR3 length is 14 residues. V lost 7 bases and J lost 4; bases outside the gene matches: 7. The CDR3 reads CSAMGGSGANVLTF. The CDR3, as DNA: TGCAGCGCGATGGGGGGGTCCGGGGCCAACGTCCTGACTTTC.

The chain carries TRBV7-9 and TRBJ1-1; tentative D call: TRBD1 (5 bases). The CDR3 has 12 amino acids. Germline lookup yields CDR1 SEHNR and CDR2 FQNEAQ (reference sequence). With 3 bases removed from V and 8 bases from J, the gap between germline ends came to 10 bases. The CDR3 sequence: CASSFTGPEAFF. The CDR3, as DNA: TGTGCCAGCAGCTTTACGGGGCCAGAAGCTTTCTTT.

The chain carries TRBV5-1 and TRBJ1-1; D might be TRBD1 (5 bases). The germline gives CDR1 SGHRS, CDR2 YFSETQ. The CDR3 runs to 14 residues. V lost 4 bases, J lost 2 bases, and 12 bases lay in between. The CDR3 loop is CASSREGVNTEAFF. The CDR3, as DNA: TGCGCCAGCAGCCGGGAAGGGGTTAACACTGAAGCTTTCTTT.

CDR3 nucleotides: TGTGCCAGCAGTCCTAGCGGGATGGGCACCGGGGAGCTGTTTTTT. As protein: CASSPSGMGTGELFF. This chain connects TRBV6-1 to TRBJ2-2; TRBD2 matches 9 bases. Per germline, CDR1 MNHNS and CDR2 SASEGT. The CDR3 runs 15 residues. V gave up 5 bases and J gave up 4 bases; unmatched junction bases: 5.

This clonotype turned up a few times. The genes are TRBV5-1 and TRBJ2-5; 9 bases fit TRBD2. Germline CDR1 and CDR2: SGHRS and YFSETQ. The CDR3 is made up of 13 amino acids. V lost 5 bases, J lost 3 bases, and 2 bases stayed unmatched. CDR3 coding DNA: TGCGCCAGCAGATTAGCGGGAGAAGAGACCCAGTACTTC. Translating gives CASRLAGEETQYF.

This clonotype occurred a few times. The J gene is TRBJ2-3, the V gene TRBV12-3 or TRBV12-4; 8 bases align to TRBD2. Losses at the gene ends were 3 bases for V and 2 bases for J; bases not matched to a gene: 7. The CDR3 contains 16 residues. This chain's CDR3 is CASSFWLAGFTDTQYF. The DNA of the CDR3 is TGTGCCAGCAGTTTTTGGCTAGCGGGTTTCACAGATACGCAGTATTTT.

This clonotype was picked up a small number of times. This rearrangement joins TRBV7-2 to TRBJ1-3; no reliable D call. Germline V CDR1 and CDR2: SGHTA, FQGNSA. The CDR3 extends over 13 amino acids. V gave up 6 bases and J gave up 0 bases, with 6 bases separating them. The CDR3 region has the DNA TGTGCCAGCAGGATCAGCTCTGGAAACACCATATATTTT. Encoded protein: CASRISSGNTIYF.

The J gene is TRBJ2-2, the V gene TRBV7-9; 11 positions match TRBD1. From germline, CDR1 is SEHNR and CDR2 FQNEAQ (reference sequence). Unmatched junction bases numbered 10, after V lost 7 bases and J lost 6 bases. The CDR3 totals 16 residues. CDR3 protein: CASNISPGQGAGELFF. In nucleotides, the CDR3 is TGTGCCAGCAACATCTCCCCGGGACAGGGGGCCGGGGAGCTGTTTTTT. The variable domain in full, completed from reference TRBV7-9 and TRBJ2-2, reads DTGVSQNPRHKITKRGQNVTFRCDPISEHNRLYWYRQTLGQGPEFLTYFQNEAQLEKSRLLSDRFSAERPKGSFSTLEIQRTEQGDSAMYLCASNISPGQGAGELFFGEGSRLTVL.

The CDR3: CASSPLGGTSGNNEQFF. CDR3 DNA sequence: TGTGCCAGCTCACCCCTTGGGGGGACTAGCGGGAACAATGAGCAGTTCTTC. This chain connects TRBV18 to TRBJ2-1; 13 bases line up with TRBD2. This CDR3 contains 17 residues. V lost 3 bases to trimming and J lost 5 bases; unmatched junction nucleotides: 7. Germline V lookup: CDR1 KGHSH, CDR2 LQKENI. The variable domain in full, completed from reference TRBV18 and TRBJ2-1, reads NAGVMQNPRHLVRRRGQEARLRCSPMKGHSHVYWYRQLPEEGLKFMVYLQKENIIDESGMPKERFSAEFPKEGPSILRIQQVVRGDSAAYFCASSPLGGTSGNNEQFFGPGTRLTVL.

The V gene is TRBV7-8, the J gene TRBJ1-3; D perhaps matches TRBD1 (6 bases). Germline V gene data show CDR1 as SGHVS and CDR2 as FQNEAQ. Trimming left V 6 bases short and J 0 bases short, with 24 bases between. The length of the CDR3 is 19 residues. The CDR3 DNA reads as TGTGCCAGCAGTCTCCCCCAAGACAGGAGACTTATCTCTGGAAACACCATATATTTT. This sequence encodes CASSLPQDRRLISGNTIYF.

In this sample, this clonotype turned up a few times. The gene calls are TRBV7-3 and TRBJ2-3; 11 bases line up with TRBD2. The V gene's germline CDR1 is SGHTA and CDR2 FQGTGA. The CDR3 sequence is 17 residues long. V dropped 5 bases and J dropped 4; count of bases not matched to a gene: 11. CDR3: CASSHATSGKGADTQYF. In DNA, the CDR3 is TGTGCCAGCAGCCACGCGACTAGCGGGAAGGGGGCAGATACGCAGTATTTT.

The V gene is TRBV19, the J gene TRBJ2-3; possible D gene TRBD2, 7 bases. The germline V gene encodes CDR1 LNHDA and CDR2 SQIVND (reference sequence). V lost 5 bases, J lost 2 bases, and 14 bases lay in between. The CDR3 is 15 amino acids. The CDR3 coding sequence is TGTGCCAGTAGTCGGGGGGCCTCGTACACAGATACGCAGTATTTT. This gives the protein CASSRGASYTDTQYF.

CDR3 DNA sequence: TGCACGATCCAGTATCAAGAGACCCAGTACTTC. As protein: CTIQYQETQYF. The chain combines TRBV29-1 with TRBJ2-5; D not resolved. CDR1 SQVTM and CDR2 ANQGSEA come from the germline V gene. The CDR3 is 11 amino acids.

CDR3 amino acids: CASSWVVGTEAFF. Here the CDR3 DNA reads TGTGCCAGCAGCTGGGTTGTGGGCACTGAAGCTTTCTTT. This sequence joins TRBV7-8 and TRBJ1-1, with no clear D. CDR1 and CDR2 from the germline V gene are SGHVS and FQNEAQ. CDR3 length equals 13 residues. Trimming removed 4 bases from V and 4 bases from J, with 10 bases in between.

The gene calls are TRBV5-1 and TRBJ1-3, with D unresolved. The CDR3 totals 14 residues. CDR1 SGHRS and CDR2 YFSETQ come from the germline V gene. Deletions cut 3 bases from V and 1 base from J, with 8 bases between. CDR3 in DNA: TGCGCCAGCAGCTGGGAACCTTCTGGAAACACCATATATTTT. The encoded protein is CASSWEPSGNTIYF. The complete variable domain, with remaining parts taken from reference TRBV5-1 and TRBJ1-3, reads KAGVTQTPRYLIKTRGQQVTLSCSPISGHRSVSWYQQTPGQGLQFLFEYFSETQRNKGNFPGRFSGRQFSNSRSEMNVSTLELGDSALYLCASSWEPSGNTIYFGEGSWLTVV.

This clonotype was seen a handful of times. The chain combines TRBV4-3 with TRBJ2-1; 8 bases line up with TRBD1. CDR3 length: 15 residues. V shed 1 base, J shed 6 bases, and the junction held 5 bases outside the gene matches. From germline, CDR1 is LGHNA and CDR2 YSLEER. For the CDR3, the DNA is TGCGCCAGCAGCCAAGGACAGGGGAGGTTCAATGAGCAGTTCTTC. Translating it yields CASSQGQGRFNEQFF.

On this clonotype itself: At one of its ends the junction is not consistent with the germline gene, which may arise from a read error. In nucleotides, the CDR3 is TGCGCCAGCAGCCAAGACAAAGATACGCGGTATTTT. This encodes CASSQDKDTRYF. The chain employs TRBV4-1 and TRBJ2-3; D is undetermined. Germline V gene data show CDR1 as MGHRA and CDR2 as YSYEKL. The CDR3 length is 12 residues.

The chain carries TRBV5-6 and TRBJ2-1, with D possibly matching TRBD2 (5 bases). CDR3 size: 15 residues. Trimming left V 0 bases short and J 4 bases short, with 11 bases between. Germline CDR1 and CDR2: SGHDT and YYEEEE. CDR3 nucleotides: TGTGCCAGCAGCTTGGGGCGGGTTGGTTACAATGAGCAGTTCTTC. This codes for CASSLGRVGYNEQFF.

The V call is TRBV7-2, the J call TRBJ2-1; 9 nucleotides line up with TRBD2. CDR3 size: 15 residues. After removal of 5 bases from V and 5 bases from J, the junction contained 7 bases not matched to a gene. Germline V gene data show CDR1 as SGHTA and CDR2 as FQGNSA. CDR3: CASSPRTSEHNEQFF. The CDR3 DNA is TGTGCCAGCAGCCCAAGGACTAGCGAACACAATGAGCAGTTCTTC. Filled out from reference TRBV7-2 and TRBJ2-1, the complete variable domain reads GAGVSQSPSNKVTEKGKDVELRCDPISGHTALYWYRQSLGQGLEFLIYFQGNSAPDKSGLPSDRFSAERTGGSVSTLTIQRTQQEDSAVYLCASSPRTSEHNEQFFGPGTRLTVL.